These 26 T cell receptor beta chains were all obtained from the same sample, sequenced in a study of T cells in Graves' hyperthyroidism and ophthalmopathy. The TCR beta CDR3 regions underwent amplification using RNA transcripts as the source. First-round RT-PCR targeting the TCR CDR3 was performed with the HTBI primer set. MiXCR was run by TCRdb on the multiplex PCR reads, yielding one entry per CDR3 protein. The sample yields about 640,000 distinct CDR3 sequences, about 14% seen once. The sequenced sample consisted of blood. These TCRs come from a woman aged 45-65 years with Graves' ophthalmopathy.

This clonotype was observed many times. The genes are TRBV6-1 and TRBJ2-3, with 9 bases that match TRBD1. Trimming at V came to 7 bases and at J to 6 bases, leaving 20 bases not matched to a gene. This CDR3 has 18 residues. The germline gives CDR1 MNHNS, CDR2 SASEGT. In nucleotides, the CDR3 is TGTGCCAGCAAAGAAGGGACAGGGTCGATTTTTCCTTGGGATACGCAGTATTTT. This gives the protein CASKEGTGSIFPWDTQYF.

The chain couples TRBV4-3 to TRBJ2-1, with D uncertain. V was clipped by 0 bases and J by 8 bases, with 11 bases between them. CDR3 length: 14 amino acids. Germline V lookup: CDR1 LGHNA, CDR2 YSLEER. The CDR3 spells CASSQDYVGHEQFF. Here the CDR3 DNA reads TGCGCCAGCAGCCAAGATTATGTAGGTCATGAGCAGTTCTTC.

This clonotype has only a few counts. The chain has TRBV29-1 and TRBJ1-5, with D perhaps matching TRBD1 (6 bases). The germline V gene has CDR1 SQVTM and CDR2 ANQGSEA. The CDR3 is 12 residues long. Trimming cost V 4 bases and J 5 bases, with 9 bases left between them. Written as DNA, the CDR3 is TGCAGCGTTGGGGGGGCGGATCAGCCCCAGCATTTT. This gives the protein CSVGGADQPQHF.

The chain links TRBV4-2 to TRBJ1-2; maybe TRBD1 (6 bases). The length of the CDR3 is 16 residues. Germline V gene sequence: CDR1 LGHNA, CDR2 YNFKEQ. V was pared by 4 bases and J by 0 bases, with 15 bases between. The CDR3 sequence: CASSPSRDTTNYGYTF. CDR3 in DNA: TGTGCCAGCAGCCCCTCCCGGGACACAACTAACTATGGCTACACCTTC.

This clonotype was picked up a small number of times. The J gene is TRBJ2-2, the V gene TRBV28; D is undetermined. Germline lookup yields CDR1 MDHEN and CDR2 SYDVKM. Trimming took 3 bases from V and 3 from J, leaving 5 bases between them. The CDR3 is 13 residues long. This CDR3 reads CASSFSYTGELFF. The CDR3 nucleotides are TGTGCCAGCAGTTTTAGCTACACCGGGGAGCTGTTTTTT.

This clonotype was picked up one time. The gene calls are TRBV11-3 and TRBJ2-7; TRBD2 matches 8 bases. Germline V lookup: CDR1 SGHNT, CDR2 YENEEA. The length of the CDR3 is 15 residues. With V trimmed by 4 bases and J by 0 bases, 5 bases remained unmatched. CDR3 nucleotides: TGTGCCAGCAGCTCCCCCGGGGGGGGCTCCTACGAGCAGTACTTC. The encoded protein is CASSSPGGGSYEQYF.

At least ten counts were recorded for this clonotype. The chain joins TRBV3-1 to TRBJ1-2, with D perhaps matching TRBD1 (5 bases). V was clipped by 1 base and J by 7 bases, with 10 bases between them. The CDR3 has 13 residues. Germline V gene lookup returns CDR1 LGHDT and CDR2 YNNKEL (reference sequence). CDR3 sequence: CASSQVAGPGYTF. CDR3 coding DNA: TGTGCCAGCAGCCAAGTTGCAGGGCCTGGCTACACCTTC. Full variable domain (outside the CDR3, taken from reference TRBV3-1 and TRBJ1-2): DTAVSQTPKYLVTQMGNDKSIKCEQNLGHDTMYWYKQDSKKFLKIMFSYNNKELIINETVPNRFSPKSPDKAHLNLHINSLELGDSAVYFCASSQVAGPGYTFGSGTRLTVV.

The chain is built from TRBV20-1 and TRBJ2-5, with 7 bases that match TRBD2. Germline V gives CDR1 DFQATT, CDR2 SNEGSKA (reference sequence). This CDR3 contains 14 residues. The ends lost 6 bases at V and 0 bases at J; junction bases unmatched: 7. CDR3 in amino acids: CSAGWGGNQETQYF. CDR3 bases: TGCAGTGCAGGATGGGGGGGGAACCAAGAGACCCAGTACTTC.

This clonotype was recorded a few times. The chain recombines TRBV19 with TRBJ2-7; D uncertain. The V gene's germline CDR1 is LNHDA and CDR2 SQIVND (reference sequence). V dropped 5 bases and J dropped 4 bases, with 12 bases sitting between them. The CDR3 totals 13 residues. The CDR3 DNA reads TGTGCCAGTAGTTCCAGGACGGATTACGAGCAGTACTTC. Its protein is CASSSRTDYEQYF.

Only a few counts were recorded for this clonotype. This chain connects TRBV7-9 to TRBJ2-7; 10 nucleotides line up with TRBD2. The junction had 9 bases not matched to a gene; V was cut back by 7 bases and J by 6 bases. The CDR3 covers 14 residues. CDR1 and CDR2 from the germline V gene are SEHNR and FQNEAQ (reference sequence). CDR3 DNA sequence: TGTGCCAGCAACCCTAGCGGGAGACAGTCCGAGCAGTACTTC. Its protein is CASNPSGRQSEQYF.

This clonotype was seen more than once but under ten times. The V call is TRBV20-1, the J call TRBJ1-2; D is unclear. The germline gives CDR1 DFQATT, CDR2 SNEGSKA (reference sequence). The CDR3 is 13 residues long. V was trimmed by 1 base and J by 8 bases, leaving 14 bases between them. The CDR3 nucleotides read TGCAGTGCTAGAGGCCCGGAACCCCTAGGCTACACCTTC. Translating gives CSARGPEPLGYTF.

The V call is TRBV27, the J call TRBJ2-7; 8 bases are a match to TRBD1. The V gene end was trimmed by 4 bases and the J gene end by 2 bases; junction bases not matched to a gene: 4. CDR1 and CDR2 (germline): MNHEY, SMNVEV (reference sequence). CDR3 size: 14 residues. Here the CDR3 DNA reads TGTGCCAGCAGTTGGGCAGGGGGCGCCTACGAGCAGTACTTC. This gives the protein CASSWAGGAYEQYF.

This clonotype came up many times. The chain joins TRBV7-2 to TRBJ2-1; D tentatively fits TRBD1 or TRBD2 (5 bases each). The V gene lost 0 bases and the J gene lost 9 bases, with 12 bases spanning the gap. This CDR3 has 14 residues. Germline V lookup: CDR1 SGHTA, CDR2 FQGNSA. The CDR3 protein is CASSLARERGEQFF. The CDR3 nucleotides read TGTGCCAGCAGCTTAGCCAGGGAACGGGGTGAGCAGTTCTTC. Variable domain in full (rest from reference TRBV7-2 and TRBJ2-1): GAGVSQSPSNKVTEKGKDVELRCDPISGHTALYWYRQSLGQGLEFLIYFQGNSAPDKSGLPSDRFSAERTGGSVSTLTIQRTQQEDSAVYLCASSLARERGEQFFGPGTRLTVL.

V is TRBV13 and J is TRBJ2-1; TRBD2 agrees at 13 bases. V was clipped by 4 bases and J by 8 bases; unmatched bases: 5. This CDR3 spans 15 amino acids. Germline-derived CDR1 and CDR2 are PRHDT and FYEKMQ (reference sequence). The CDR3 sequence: CASSSLAGGHDEQFF. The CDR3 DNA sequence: TGTGCCAGCAGCTCACTAGCGGGAGGGCATGATGAGCAGTTCTTC.

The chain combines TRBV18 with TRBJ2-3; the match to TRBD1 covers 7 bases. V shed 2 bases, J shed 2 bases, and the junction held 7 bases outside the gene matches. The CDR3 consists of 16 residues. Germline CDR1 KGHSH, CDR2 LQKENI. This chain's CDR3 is CASSPRLTGSTDTQYF. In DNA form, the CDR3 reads TGTGCCAGCTCACCAAGGTTGACAGGGTCCACAGATACGCAGTATTTT.

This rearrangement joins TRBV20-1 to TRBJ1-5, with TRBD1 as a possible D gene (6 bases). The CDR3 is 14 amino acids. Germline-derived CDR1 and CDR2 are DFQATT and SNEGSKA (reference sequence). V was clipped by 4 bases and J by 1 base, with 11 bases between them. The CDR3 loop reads CSAMGDKSNQPQHF. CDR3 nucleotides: TGCAGTGCTATGGGGGACAAAAGCAATCAGCCCCAGCATTTT.

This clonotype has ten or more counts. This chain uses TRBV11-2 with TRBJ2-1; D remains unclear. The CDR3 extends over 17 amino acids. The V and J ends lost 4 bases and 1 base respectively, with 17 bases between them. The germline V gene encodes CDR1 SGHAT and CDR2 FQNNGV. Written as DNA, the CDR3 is TGTGCCAGCAGCTCCTTCATTGGTAGGAAGTCCTACAATGAGCAGTTCTTC. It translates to CASSSFIGRKSYNEQFF.

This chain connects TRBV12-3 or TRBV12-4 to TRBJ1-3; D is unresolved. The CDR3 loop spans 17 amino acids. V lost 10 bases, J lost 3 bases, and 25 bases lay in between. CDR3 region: CATNSPIRSRNGNTIYF. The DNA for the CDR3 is TGTGCCACAAATTCTCCAATACGGTCCAGAAATGGAAACACCATATATTTT.

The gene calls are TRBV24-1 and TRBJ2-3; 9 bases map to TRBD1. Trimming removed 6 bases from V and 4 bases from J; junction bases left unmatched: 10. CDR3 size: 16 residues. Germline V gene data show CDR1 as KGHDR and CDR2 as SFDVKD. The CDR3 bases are TGTGCCACCAGTACACTGACAGGGGGATCGTCAGATACGCAGTATTTT. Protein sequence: CATSTLTGGSSDTQYF.

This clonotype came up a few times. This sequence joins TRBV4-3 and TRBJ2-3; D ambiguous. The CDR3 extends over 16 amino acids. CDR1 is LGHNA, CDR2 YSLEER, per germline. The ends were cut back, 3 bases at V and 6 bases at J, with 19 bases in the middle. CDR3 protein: CASSHLTPDQQDTQYF. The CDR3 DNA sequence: TGCGCCAGCAGCCACCTGACCCCCGATCAGCAGGATACGCAGTATTTT.

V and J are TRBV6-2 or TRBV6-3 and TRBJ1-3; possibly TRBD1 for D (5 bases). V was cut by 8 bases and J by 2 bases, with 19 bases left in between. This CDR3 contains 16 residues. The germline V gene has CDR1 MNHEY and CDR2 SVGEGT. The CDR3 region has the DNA TGTGCCAGCTGGGGCCGGGGGATGGATGCTGGAAACACCATATATTTT. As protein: CASWGRGMDAGNTIYF.

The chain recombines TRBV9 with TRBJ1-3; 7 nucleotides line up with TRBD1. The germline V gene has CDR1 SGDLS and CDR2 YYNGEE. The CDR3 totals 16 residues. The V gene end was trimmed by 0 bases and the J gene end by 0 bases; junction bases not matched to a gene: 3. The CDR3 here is CASSVEGQTSGNTIYF. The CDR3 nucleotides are TGTGCCAGCAGCGTAGAGGGACAGACCTCTGGAAACACCATATATTTT.

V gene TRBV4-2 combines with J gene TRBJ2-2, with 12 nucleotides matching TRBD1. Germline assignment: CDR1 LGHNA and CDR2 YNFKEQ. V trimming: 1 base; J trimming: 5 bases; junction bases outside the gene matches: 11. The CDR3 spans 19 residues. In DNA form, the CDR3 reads TGTGCCAGCAGCCAAGTATGGGGACAGGGGGCGCGGACAACCGGGGAGCTGTTTTTT. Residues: CASSQVWGQGARTTGELFF.

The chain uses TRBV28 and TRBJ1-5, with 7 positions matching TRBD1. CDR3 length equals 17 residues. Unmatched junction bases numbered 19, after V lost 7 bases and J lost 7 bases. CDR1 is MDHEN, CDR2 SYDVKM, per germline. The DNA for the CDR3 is TGTGCCAGCAACTCCCACCGGGACAGACGGCCGGGACAGCCCCAGCATTTT. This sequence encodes CASNSHRDRRPGQPQHF.

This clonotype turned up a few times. CDR3 bases: TGTGCCATCAGGGGACAGGGGAACAGCTACAATGAGCAGTTCTTC. This encodes CAIRGQGNSYNEQFF. This chain joins TRBV10-3 and TRBJ2-1, with 10 positions matching TRBD1. Germline CDR1 is ENHRY and CDR2 is SYGVKD. The CDR3 has 15 amino acids. V was clipped by 6 bases and J by 3 bases; unmatched bases: 5.

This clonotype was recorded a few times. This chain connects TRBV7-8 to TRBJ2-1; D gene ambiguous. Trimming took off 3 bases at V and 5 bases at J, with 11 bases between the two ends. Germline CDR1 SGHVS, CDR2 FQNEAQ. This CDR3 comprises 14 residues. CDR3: CASSFSRLDNEQFF. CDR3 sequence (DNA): TGTGCCAGCAGCTTTTCTCGCCTCGACAATGAGCAGTTCTTC.